This T cell receptor beta chain was recovered during a study of cytomegalovirus exposure and HLA in healthy donors. Study-level results: CMV serostatus was the sole immune exposure information available. The HLA-A and HLA-B alleles of most subjects were reportedly predicted accurately from TCR beta sequences. When a later analysis compared HLA-associated TCR beta chains with equally common others, the HLA-associated chains turned out to be more clonally expanded and to have lower generation probabilities. In the analysis, some V segments, TRBV6-2 and TRBV6-3 included, were excluded as indistinguishable.

About this clone itself: Its antigen is as yet unknown.

The primer mix had 60 Vbeta and 13 Jbeta primers. This table comes from immunoSEQ multiplex PCR, and its TCRdb copy is limited to in-frame clones, with some not included. Of 110,000 or so clones listed, about 16% were seen once; the top ten hold around 0.86%. The CDR3 sequence is 15 residues long. J was trimmed by 6 bases and V by 7 bases; bases with no gene match: 12. Germline assignment: CDR1 WSHSY and CDR2 SAAADI. The sample consisted of PBMCs. The V and J genes are TRBV10-2 and TRBJ2-1, with TRBD1 matching over 7 bases. This receptor was identified in a female donor in good health and CMV-seronegative. The DNA for the CDR3 is TGCGCCAGCATATCTCGGGACAGTCATTCCAATGAGCAGTTCTTC. This sequence encodes CASISRDSHSNEQFF.